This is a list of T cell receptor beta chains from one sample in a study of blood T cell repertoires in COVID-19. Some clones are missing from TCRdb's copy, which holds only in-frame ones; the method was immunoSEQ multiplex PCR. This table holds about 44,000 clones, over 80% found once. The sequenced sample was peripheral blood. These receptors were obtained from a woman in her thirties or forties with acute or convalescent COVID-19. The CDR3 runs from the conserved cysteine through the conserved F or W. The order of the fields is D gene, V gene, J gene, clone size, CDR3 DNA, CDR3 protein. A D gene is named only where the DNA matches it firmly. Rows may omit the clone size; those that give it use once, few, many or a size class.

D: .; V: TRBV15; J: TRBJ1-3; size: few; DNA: TGTGCCACCAGCAGAAGGTTCACAGCAGACCAACCCGTCTCTGGAAACACCATATATTTT; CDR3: CATSRRFTADQPVSGNTIYF
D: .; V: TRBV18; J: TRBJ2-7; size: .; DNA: TGTGCCAGCTCACTTGACAGAGGATCCTACGAGCAGTACTTC; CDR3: CASSLDRGSYEQYF
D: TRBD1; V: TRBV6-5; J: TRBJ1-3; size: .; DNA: TGTGCCACCGGACAGGGTGTCGCCGGAAACACCATATATTTT; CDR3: CATGQGVAGNTIYF
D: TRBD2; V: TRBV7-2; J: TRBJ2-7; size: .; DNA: TGTGCCAGCAGCTTAGATTTCCTAGCGGGGGGCCATGGGGAGGAGCAGTACTTC; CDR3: CASSLDFLAGGHGEEQYF
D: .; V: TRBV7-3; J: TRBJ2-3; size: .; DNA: TGTGCCAGCAGCGGCCCAGGCAGGGTGGGTCTCACAGATACGCAGTATTTT; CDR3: CASSGPGRVGLTDTQYF
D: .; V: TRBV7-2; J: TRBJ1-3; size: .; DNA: TGTGCCAGCGGCCAGGGCTCTGGAAACACCATATATTTT; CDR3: CASGQGSGNTIYF
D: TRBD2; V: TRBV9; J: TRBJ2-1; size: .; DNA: TGTGCCAGCAGCGGAGCCAGGACTAGCGGTGGGGATGAGCAGTTCTTC; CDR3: CASSGARTSGGDEQFF
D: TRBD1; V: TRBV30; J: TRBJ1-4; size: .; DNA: TGTGCCTATGGACAGGGAGGTTATGAAAAACTGTTTTTT; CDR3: CAYGQGGYEKLFF
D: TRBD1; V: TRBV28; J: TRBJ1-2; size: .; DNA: TGTGCCAGCAGAAAACAGGGGGTGGTTGGCTACACCTTC; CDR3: CASRKQGVVGYTF
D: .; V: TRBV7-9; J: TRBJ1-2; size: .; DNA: TGTGCCAGCAGACTTGGCGGGGGTGGCTACACCTTC; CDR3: CASRLGGGGYTF
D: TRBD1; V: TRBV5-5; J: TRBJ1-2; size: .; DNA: TGTGCCAGCACCTTATCCCCGGACAGGGGAGGCTATGGCTACACCTTC; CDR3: CASTLSPDRGGYGYTF
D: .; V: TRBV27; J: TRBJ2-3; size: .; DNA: TGTGCCAGCAGTTATTGGCCCGAACAGACAGATACGCAGTATTTT; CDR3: CASSYWPEQTDTQYF
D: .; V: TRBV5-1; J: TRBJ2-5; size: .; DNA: TGCGCCAGCAGCTTGGGCACCGGTAGAGAGACCCAGTACTTC; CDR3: CASSLGTGRETQYF
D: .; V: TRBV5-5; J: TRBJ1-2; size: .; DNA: TGTGCCAGCAGCTTAGACAGACTGAACTATGGCTACACCTTC; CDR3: CASSLDRLNYGYTF
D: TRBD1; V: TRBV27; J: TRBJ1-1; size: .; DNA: TGTGCCAGCAGTCCCGGGGACAGGGGGCATAGTGAAGCTTTCTTT; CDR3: CASSPGDRGHSEAFF
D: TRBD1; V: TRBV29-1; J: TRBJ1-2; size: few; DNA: TGCAGCGTGGAACAGGGGGCGGGTGGCTACACCTTC; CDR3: CSVEQGAGGYTF
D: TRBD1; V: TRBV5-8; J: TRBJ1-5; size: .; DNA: TGTGCCAGCAGCTCGTGGACAGGGAATCAGCCCCAGCATTTT; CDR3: CASSSWTGNQPQHF
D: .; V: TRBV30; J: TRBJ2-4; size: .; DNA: TGTGCCTGGAGTGTAAGGGGATGGAACATTCAGTACTTC; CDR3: CAWSVRGWNIQYF
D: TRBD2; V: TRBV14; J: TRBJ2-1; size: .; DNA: TGTGCCAGCAGCCAAGCGGTTATGGCTAGCGGGAGGATGCGCAATGAGCAGTTCTTC; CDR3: CASSQAVMASGRMRNEQFF
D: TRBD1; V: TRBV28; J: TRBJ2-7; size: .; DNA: TGTGCCAGCAGGCAAGGGGGACAGGTCTCCTACGAGCAGTACTTC; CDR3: CASRQGGQVSYEQYF
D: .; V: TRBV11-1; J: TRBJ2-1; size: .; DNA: TGTGCCAGCAGCCCTCAGGGCGATGAGCAGTTCTTC; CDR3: CASSPQGDEQFF
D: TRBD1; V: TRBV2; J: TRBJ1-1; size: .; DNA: TGTGCCAGCAGTGAATGGACAGGGGTGAACACTGAAGCTTTCTTT; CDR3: CASSEWTGVNTEAFF
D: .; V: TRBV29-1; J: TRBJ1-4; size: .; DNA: TGCAGCGTTGAATTCCTGGAGCCTGAAAAACTGTTTTTT; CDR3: CSVEFLEPEKLFF
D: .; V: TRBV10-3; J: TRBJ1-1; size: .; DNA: TGTGCCATCGCAGAAGGGAGGGCTAGAGCTACTGAAGCTTTCTTT; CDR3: CAIAEGRARATEAFF